This paragraph covers one T cell receptor beta chain sequence. This clonotype was counted many times. Its antigen remains undetermined. Per-base qualities were not stored, and no clone one base away is much larger. The treatment or condition label of this sample denotes: allogeneic hematopoietic cell transplantation with graft depleted of TCRalphabeta T cells and CD19 B cells. The transplant recipients were children given TCRalphabeta/CD19-depleted allogeneic hematopoietic cell grafts. This sample is drawn from a study of T-cell reconstitution after alpha-beta-depleted transplantation in children (dated by TCRdb to the mid-2010s). Broadly, across the study: Using TCR repertoire profiling, the study followed T-cell immune reconstitution in a quantitative way in children after TCRalphabeta/CD19-depleted allogeneic hematopoietic cell transplantation. Broad study findings and their caveats: Over the following months the frequencies of hyperexpanded clones went down, and after one year T-cell counts and TCRbeta diversity were mostly credited to newly produced T cells. About two months after transplant, the apparently early recovery of alphabetaT-cell counts reportedly depended on just several hundred clones that had expanded rapidly and came from non-depleted graft cells. In some patients, the high TCRbeta diversity seen at day 60 was put down to recipient T cells and intrathymic progenitors that had survived conditioning.

The method behind the library was PCR. For sequencing, an Illumina HiSeq 2500 was employed. To normalize quantification of the TCRbeta repertoire, the TCR libraries were built with molecular barcoding that relied on unique molecular identifiers. TCRdb's own reprocessing of the public reads used fastp at Q25 and MiXCR and kept productive beta chains. Records with the same CDR3 protein are collapsed into one entry carrying the most frequent genes and DNA. The sample yields about 110,000 distinct CDR3 sequences; approximately 6.6% were counted once. Roughly 25% of the sample is taken by the ten largest. The junction shows trimming of 11 bases on V and 2 bases on J, plus 10 bases between the germline ends. Via the germline V gene (reference sequence), CDR1 is MNHNY and CDR2 SVGAGI. The CDR3 has 11 amino acids, counting the end cysteine and phenylalanine. Of all the DNA, just the CDR3 is kept, 33 bases in frame from base 1.

The source is a male patient aged 2-15 years who had a stem cell transplant for acute lymphoblastic leukemia, so the T cells may come from the graft donor. This sample comprised PBMCs, mostly from graft donor cells, obtained 360 days after TCRalphabeta/CD19-depleted stem cell transplant. The rearranged segments are TRBV6-6 and TRBJ2-7; 6 matching bases give a weak D call of TRBD2. The DNA is as follows: TGTGCCTCGGCGGGGACCTACGAGCAGTACTTC. Its coded protein is CASAGTYEQYF.